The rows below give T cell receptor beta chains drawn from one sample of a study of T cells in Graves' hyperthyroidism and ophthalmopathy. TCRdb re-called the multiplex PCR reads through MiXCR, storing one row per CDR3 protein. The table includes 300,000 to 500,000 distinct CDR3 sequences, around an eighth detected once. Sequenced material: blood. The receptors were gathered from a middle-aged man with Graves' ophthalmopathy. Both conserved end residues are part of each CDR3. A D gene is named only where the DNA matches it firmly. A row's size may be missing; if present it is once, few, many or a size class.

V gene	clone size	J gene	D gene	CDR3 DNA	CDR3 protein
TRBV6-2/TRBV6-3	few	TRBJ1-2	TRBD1	TGTGCCAGCAGTTACACCCACGGGACAGGGAATTATGGCTACACCTTC	CASSYTHGTGNYGYTF
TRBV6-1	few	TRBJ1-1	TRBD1	TGTGCCAGCAGCGACAGGGACATGAACACTGAAGCTTTCTTT	CASSDRDMNTEAFF
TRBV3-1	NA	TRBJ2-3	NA	TGTGCCAGCAGCCAAGGGATGGGGACCGAGCAGTATTTT	CASSQGMGTEQYF
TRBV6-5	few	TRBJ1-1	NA	TGTGCCAGCAGTTACTCTGGGAGGGGTACTGAAGCTTTCTTT	CASSYSGRGTEAFF
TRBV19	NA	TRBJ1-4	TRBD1	TGTGCCAGTAGTCCAGACAGGGGCCGCCCTAATGAAAAACTGTCTTTT	CASSPDRGRPNEKLSF
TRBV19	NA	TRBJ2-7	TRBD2	TGTGCCAGTAGTATAGCTAGCGGGAGCTCCTACGAGCAGTACTTC	CASSIASGSSYEQYF
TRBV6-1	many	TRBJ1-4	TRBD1	TGTGCCAGCAGACAGGGGCCAACTAATGAAAAACTGTTTTTT	CASRQGPTNEKLFF
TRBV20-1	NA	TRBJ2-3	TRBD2	TGCAGTGCTAGCCCCATCCTAGCGGAGACTGACACAGATACGCAGTATTTT	CSASPILAETDTDTQYF
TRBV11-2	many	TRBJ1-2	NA	TGTGCCAGCAGCTCACTCCATACGAACTATGGCTACACCTTC	CASSSLHTNYGYTF
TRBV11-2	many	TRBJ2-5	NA	TGTGCCAGCAGACCAAGAAGGGGACTGGGAGAGACCCAGTACTTC	CASRPRRGLGETQYF
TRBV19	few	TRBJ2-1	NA	TGTGCCAGTAGCAAAGCAGCTCTTAACAATGAGCAGTTCTTC	CASSKAALNNEQFF
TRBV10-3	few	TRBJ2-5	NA	TGTGCCATCAATAGTCAGGAACAAGAGACCCAGTACTTC	CAINSQEQETQYF
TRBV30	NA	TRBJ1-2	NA	TGTGCCTGGAGTGCGGTGCGCTACACCTTC	CAWSAVRYTF
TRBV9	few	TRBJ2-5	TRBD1	TGTGCCAGCAGCGTAAGCCCCGACGGACAGGTCGGAGAGACCCAGTACTTC	CASSVSPDGQVGETQYF
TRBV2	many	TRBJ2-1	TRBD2	TGTGCCAGTAATGGGGGGGAGGGGAGCAATGAGCAGTTCTTC	CASNGGEGSNEQFF
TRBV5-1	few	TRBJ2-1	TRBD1	TGCGCCAGCAGCTTGTCAGGGGGCGGGAATGAGCAGTTCTTC	CASSLSGGGNEQFF
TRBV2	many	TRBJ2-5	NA	TGTGCCAGCAGTGAATTTAGCGGCTCACAAGAGACCCAGTACTTC	CASSEFSGSQETQYF
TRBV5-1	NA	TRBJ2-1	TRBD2	TGCGCCAGCATTGACACTAGCGCAAACAATGAGCAGTTCTTC	CASIDTSANNEQFF
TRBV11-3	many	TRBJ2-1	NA	TGTGCCAGCAGCTTATCAATGATTGGGTCAGCCTACAATGAGCAGTTCTTC	CASSLSMIGSAYNEQFF
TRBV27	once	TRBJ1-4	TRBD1	TGTGCCAGCAGCATGACAGGGGGTCGTGAAAAACTGTTTTTT	CASSMTGGREKLFF
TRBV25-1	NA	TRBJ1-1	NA	TGTGCCAGCAGTGCCGACGTAAGGACTGAAGCTTTCTTT	CASSADVRTEAFF
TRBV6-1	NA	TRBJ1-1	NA	TGTGCCAGTAGAGTAGGAGACACTGAAGCTTTCTTT	CASRVGDTEAFF
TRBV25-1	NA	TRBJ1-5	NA	TGTGCCAGCAGTGGGGGTAAAAATCAGCCCCAGCATTTT	CASSGGKNQPQHF
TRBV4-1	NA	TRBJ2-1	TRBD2	TGCGCCAGCAGCCAGGAAGCGGGAGTCGTCGATGAGCAGTTCTTC	CASSQEAGVVDEQFF
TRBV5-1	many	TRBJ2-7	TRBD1	TGCGCCAGCAGCTACAATGGACAGGGTTACGAGCAGTACTTC	CASSYNGQGYEQYF
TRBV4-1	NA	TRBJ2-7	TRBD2	TGCGCCAGCAGCCAAGTTGAACTAGCGGGAGTACACGAGCAGTACTTC	CASSQVELAGVHEQYF
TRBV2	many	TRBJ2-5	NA	TGTGCCAGCAGGGAGACAGGACACCAAGAGACCCAGTACTTC	CASRETGHQETQYF
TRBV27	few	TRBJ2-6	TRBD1	TGTGCCAGCAGTTTCAGACAGGGGGACGTCCTGACTTTC	CASSFRQGDVLTF
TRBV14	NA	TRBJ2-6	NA	TGTGCCAGCAGCCAAGATCGTTGGGGCCCTGGAGTTATATTCTCTGGGGCCAACGTCCTGACTTTC	CASSQDRWGPGVIFSGANVLTF
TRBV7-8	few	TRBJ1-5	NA	TGTGCCAGCAGCCCGAGCGGTTGGAGCACAGATACGCAGCATTTT	CASSPSGWSTDTQHF
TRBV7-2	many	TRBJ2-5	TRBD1	TGTGCCAGCAGCTTAGACAGGGGAGAGACCCAGTACTTC	CASSLDRGETQYF
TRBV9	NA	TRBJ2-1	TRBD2	TGTGCCAGCAGCGAGGGACTAGCGGCTTACAATGAGCAGTTCTTC	CASSEGLAAYNEQFF
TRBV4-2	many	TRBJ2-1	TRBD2	TGTGCCAGCAGCCAATTGAGAGCGGGGGAGCACAATGAGCAGTTCTTC	CASSQLRAGEHNEQFF
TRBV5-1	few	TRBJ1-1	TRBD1	TGCGCCAGCAGCCCTGACAGGGGATTGAACACTGAAGCTTTCTTT	CASSPDRGLNTEAFF
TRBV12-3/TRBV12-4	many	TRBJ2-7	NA	TGTGCCAGCAGTTTAGGGATCCCCGAGCAGTACTTC	CASSLGIPEQYF
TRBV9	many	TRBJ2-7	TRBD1	TGTGCCAGCAGCTCCGGGACAGGGAGCGAGCAGTACTTC	CASSSGTGSEQYF
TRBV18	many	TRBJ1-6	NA	TGTGCCAGCTCACCCCGAGGGGAAGCCTCACCCCTCCACTTT	CASSPRGEASPLHF
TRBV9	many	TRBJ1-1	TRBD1	TGTGCCAGCAGCCCAACGGGACAGGGGAACACTGAAGCTTTCTTT	CASSPTGQGNTEAFF
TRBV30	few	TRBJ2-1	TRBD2	TGTGCCTGGAGTACGAGCGGGAGCGGAAAACAGTTCTTC	CAWSTSGSGKQFF
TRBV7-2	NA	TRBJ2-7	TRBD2	TGTGCCAGCAGCTTAGGTAGCGGGGTTACCTACGAGCAGTACTTC	CASSLGSGVTYEQYF